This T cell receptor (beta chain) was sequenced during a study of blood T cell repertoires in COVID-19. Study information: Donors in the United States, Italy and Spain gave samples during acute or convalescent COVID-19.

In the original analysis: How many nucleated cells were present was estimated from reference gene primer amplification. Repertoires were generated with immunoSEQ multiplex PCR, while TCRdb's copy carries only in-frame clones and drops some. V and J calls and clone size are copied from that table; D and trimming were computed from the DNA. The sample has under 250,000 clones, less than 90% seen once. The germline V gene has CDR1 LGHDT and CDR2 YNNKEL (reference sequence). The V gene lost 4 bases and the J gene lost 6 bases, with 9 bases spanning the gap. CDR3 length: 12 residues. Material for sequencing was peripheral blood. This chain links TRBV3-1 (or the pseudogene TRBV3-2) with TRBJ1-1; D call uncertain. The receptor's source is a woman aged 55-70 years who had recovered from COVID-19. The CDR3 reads CASSLGGAEAFF. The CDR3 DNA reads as TGTGCCAGCAGCCTAGGCGGAGCTGAAGCTTTCTTT.